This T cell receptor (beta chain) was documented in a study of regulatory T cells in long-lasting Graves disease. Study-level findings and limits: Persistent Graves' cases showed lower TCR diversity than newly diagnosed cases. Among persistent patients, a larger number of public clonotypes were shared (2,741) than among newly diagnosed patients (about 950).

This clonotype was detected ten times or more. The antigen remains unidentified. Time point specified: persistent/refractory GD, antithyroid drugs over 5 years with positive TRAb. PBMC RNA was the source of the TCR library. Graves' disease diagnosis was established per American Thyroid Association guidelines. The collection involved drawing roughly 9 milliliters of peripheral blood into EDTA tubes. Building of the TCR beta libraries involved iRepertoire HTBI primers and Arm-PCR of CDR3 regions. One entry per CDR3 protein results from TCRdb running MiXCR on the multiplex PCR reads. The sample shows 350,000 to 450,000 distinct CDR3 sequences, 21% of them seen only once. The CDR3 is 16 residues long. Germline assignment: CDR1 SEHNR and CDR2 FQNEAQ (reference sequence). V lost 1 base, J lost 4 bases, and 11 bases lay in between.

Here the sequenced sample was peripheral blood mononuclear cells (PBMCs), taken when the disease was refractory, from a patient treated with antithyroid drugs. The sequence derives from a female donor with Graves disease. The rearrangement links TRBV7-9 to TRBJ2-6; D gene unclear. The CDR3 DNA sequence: TGTGCCAGCAGCTTAGAGGTCTCTCTAGGGGCCAACGTCCTGACTTTC. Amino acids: CASSLEVSLGANVLTF.